This passage covers 10 T cell receptor beta chains from one sample sequenced in a study of cytomegalovirus exposure and HLA in healthy donors. Primers included in the PCR were 60 Vbeta and 13 Jbeta primers. Assay: immunoSEQ multiplex PCR; the TCRdb copy retains only in-frame clones and omits some. The sample carries roughly 120,000 clones, around 77% recorded once. Sequencing input: PBMCs. These receptors were collected from a man aged 50 to 59 in good health and CMV-seropositive.

The rearrangement joins TRBV19 to TRBJ1-1; D not resolved. Trimming left V 5 bases short and J 1 base short, with 17 bases between. The CDR3 has 16 residues. Looked up from germline, CDR1 is LNHDA and CDR2 is SQIVND (reference sequence). CDR3: CASSSRGGRWNTEAFF. CDR3 nucleotides: TGTGCCAGTAGTTCGCGCGGCGGTAGGTGGAACACTGAAGCTTTCTTT.

This clone was recorded a few times. This chain connects TRBV5-8 to TRBJ2-2; D may be TRBD2 (6 bases). Germline loops: CDR1 SGHTS, CDR2 YDEGEE. The ends were cut back, 6 bases at V and 4 bases at J, with 13 bases in the middle. CDR3 length equals 14 residues. CDR3 residues: CASISRGGTGELFF. The CDR3 DNA reads as TGTGCCAGCATCTCAAGGGGAGGCACCGGGGAGCTGTTTTTT.

There are a few counts of this clone. This sequence joins TRBV13 and TRBJ1-6, with D hard to call. The CDR3 sequence is 13 residues long. Looked up from germline, CDR1 is PRHDT and CDR2 is FYEKMQ (reference sequence). Deletions cut 5 bases from V and 8 bases from J, with 10 bases between. The CDR3 protein is CASSPNADSPLHF. In DNA form, the CDR3 reads TGTGCCAGCAGCCCAAACGCGGATTCACCCCTCCACTTT.

The J gene is TRBJ1-2, the V gene TRBV5-1, with 9 nucleotides matching TRBD1. V trimming: 4 bases; J trimming: 8 bases; junction bases outside the gene matches: 18. CDR1 is SGHRS, CDR2 YFSETQ, per germline. The CDR3 extends over 17 amino acids. The CDR3 nucleotides read TGCGCCAGCAGCCCCTCACCGTCCGGGACAGGGTTTCGCGGCTACACCTTC. Translating it yields CASSPSPSGTGFRGYTF.

This sequence joins TRBV7-9 and TRBJ2-3, with 10 bases lining up with TRBD2. V trimming: 5 bases; J trimming: 4 bases; junction bases outside the gene matches: 12. Looked up from germline, CDR1 is SEHNR and CDR2 is FQNEAQ (reference sequence). The CDR3 is 17 residues long. The CDR3 protein is CASSAGVGTSVSDTQYF. The CDR3 DNA reads as TGTGCCAGCAGCGCCGGGGTGGGGACTAGCGTATCAGATACGCAGTATTTT.

This clone is a singleton in its sample. The V gene is TRBV9, the J gene TRBJ2-1; 9 bases fit TRBD2. Germline V gene lookup returns CDR1 SGDLS and CDR2 YYNGEE. The ends lost 6 bases at V and 3 bases at J; junction bases unmatched: 7. This CDR3 has 15 amino acids. Here the CDR3 DNA reads TGTGCCAGCACCTTTGGCGGGGGGGGCTACAATGAGCAGTTCTTC. It encodes CASTFGGGGYNEQFF.

The genes are TRBV6-5 and TRBJ1-1; 7 nucleotides match TRBD1. The CDR3 runs to 15 residues. Losses at the gene ends were 7 bases for V and 5 bases for J; bases not matched to a gene: 13. Per the germline V gene, CDR1 is MNHEY and CDR2 is SVGAGI. The CDR3, as DNA: TGTGCCAGCATCAGTACCAGGGGGAGAGGAACTGAAGCTTTCTTT. Protein: CASISTRGRGTEAFF.

In this sample, this clone turned up a few times. The chain carries TRBV10-3 and TRBJ2-5, with D perhaps TRBD2 (6 bases). Germline CDR1 is ENHRY and CDR2 is SYGVKD. The CDR3 sequence is 15 residues long. V was trimmed by 10 bases and J by 1 base, leaving 19 bases between them. CDR3 coding DNA: TGTGCCACAAATGGGGGGTCTACAGCCCAAGAGACCCAGTACTTC. Translated: CATNGGSTAQETQYF.

This clone has just one count. This chain uses TRBV5-1 with TRBJ1-3; 8 nucleotides align to TRBD1. The junction had 8 bases not matched to a gene; V was cut back by 6 bases and J by 0 bases. CDR1 is SGHRS, CDR2 YFSETQ, per germline. The CDR3 length is 16 residues. CDR3: CASTLGQGSSGNTIYF. The CDR3 DNA follows: TGCGCCAGCACCCTCGGACAGGGAAGCTCTGGAAACACCATATATTTT.

In this sample, this clone turned up once. This rearrangement joins TRBV6-5 to TRBJ1-3, with D uncertain. This CDR3 is built from 13 residues. Between the trimmed V and J ends, which lost 0 bases and 7 bases, there was a span of 7 bases. Germline values: CDR1 MNHEY, CDR2 SVGAGI. For the CDR3, the DNA is TGTGCCAGCAGTTACTCGAATCGGAACACCATATATTTT. Translation: CASSYSNRNTIYF.